This T cell receptor (beta chain) was profiled in a study of low-dose radiotherapy and immunotherapy resistance in tumors. With TRAV- and TRBV-specific primers, first-strand cDNA was made, covering the alpha and beta chains. Amplification of TCRs used a constant-region primer and V-primer adapter for 15 to 25 PCR cycles. TCRdb re-derived calls from the reads in MiXCR, one entry per CDR3 protein. The data contain 15,000 to 20,000 distinct CDR3 sequences, approximately 70% of them singletons. Germline assignment: CDR1 MDHEN and CDR2 SYDVKM. V gave up 1 base and J gave up 5 bases, with 8 bases separating them. This CDR3 has 13 residues.

The chain is built from TRBV28 and TRBJ1-2; D is undetermined. The clonotype was recovered from a human donor with advanced metastatic prostate, ovarian, gallbladder or colorectal cancer (not recorded which). This table probably holds off-target reads from a library built for another chain. The CDR3 region is CASSLSPPYGYTF. In DNA, the CDR3 is TGTGCCAGCAGTTTATCCCCGCCTTATGGCTACACCTTC.